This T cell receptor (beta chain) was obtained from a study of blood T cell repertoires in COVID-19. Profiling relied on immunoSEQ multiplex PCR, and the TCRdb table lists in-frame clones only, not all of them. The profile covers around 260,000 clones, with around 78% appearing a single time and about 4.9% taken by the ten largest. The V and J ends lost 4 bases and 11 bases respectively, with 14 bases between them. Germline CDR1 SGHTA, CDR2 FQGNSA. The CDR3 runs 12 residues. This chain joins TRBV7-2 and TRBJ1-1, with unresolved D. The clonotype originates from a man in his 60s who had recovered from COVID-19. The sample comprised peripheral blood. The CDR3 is CASSSDTSPAFF. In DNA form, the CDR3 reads TGTGCCAGCAGCTCAGACACCTCGCCGGCTTTCTTT.